Detailed here is one TCR beta chain. Its specificity is not known. This sample was included in a study of cytotoxic CD8 clonotypes in ibrutinib-treated CLL. Study overall: Patient counts were ten to eleven relapsed/refractory, approximately 15 treatment-naive and under 18 IGHV unmutated. Mean productive templates were about 260,000; mean productive rearrangements were around 93,000.

Germline trimming cut 0 bases from V and 2 bases from J; bases unmatched to any gene: 7. This CDR3 has 15 amino acids. Germline values: CDR1 SQVTM, CDR2 ANQGSEA. Data came from immunoSEQ multiplex PCR; TCRdb stores just in-frame clones and leaves some out. The profile shows roughly 250,000 clones, around 70% of them singletons. Study results and caveats: Public clonotypes were seen rarely and were contracted or stable on treatment.

The sample was PBMCs, taken after 24 months of ibrutinib treatment. The genes are TRBV29-1 and TRBJ2-7; 7 bases agree with TRBD1. This TCR was sampled from a human donor with chronic lymphocytic leukemia. The CDR3 reads CSVEDPRTGTYEQYF. The CDR3 nucleotides read TGCAGCGTTGAAGATCCTAGGACAGGTACCTACGAGCAGTACTTC.